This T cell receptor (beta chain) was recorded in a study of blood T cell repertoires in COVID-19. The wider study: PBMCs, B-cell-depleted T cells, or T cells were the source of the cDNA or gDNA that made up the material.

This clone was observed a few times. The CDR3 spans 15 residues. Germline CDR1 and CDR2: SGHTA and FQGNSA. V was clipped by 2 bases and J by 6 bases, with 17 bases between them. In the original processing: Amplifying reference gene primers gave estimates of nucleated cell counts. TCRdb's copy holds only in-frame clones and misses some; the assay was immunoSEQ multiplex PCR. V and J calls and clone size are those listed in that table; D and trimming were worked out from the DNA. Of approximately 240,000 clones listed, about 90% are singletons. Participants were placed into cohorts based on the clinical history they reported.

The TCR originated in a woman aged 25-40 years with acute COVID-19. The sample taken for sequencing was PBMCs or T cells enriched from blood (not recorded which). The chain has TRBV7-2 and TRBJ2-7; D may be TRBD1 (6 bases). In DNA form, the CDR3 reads TGTGCCAGCAGCTTATTAATGACAGGCAAGGGCGAGCAGTACTTC. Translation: CASSLLMTGKGEQYF.